One and the same sample provided the 28 T cell receptor beta chains below, sequenced in a study of cytomegalovirus exposure and HLA in healthy donors. With 60 Vbeta and 13 Jbeta primers, the PCR was carried out. The method was immunoSEQ multiplex PCR; TCRdb's version includes in-frame clones alone and lacks a portion of them. The data show 250,000 to 350,000 clones, 86% seen once. The specimen was PBMCs. Every receptor here comes from a man aged 40-50 years in good health and CMV-seropositive.

This clone was picked up a small number of times. The V and J genes are TRBV6-5 and TRBJ2-7; TRBD1 aligns across 8 bases. The CDR3 has 14 amino acids. V lost 1 base to trimming and J lost 6 bases; unmatched junction nucleotides: 5. The germline V gene has CDR1 MNHEY and CDR2 SVGAGI. DNA of the CDR3: TGTGCCAGCAGTTACTGGCAGGGGGCGAGCGAGCAGTACTTC. Translating it yields CASSYWQGASEQYF.

The rearrangement links TRBV2 to TRBJ1-2; the D is unclear. V shed 0 bases and J shed 5 bases, with 7 bases lying between them. Germline lookup yields CDR1 SNHLY and CDR2 FYNNEI. The CDR3 contains 13 residues. The CDR3 DNA reads as TGTGCCAGCAGTGAAGCGCGGGTTTATGGCTACACCTTC. Its protein is CASSEARVYGYTF.

The V call is TRBV6-5, the J call TRBJ1-1; D call uncertain. The V end lost 2 bases, the J end lost 5 bases, and 12 bases lay between the germline ends. Germline CDR1 reads MNHEY; CDR2 reads SVGAGI. CDR3 length equals 14 residues. The CDR3, as DNA: TGTGCCAGCAGTTACCAGAGGGTGGGAACTGAAGCTTTCTTT. Protein: CASSYQRVGTEAFF.

This chain joins TRBV25-1 and TRBJ1-6, with unresolved D. Trimming took 2 bases from V and 6 from J, leaving 11 bases between them. The length of the CDR3 is 15 residues. The V gene's germline CDR1 is MGHDK and CDR2 SYGVNS. The CDR3, as DNA: TGTGCCAGCAGTGAAGGTTTAACAGTTAATTCACCCCTCCACTTT. Its translation: CASSEGLTVNSPLHF.

V gene TRBV28 combines with J gene TRBJ2-1; a possible D gene is TRBD2 (6 bases). This CDR3 is built from 18 residues. Germline V gene sequence: CDR1 MDHEN, CDR2 SYDVKM. V was cut by 3 bases and J by 2 bases, with 20 bases left in between. The CDR3 DNA reads TGTGCCAGCAGTTTGTCCCCCCTCGCTGCGGGGACCTACAATGAGCAGTTCTTC. The encoded protein is CASSLSPLAAGTYNEQFF.

The chain combines TRBV7-9 with TRBJ1-2, with D possibly being TRBD1 (5 bases). CDR1 and CDR2 (germline): SEHNR, FQNEAQ (reference sequence). The CDR3 is made up of 17 amino acids. V was trimmed by 7 bases and J by 1 base, leaving 22 bases between them. CDR3 bases: TGTGCCAGCATCCTCGCCGACGGGGGAGAGGTTAACTATGGCTACACCTTC. This sequence encodes CASILADGGEVNYGYTF.

The rearrangement links TRBV28 to TRBJ2-5, with TRBD1 matching 10 bases. Germline CDR1 is MDHEN and CDR2 is SYDVKM. Trimming took 5 bases from V and 5 from J; bases not matched to a gene: 8. This CDR3 has 15 residues. The CDR3 is CASSGAGTGDETQYF. Here the CDR3 DNA reads TGTGCCAGCAGTGGTGCCGGGACAGGGGATGAGACCCAGTACTTC.

The gene calls are TRBV5-1 and TRBJ2-1, with no clear D. Germline V gene data show CDR1 as SGHRS and CDR2 as YFSETQ. This CDR3 has 12 amino acids. Trimming left V 1 base short and J 9 bases short, with 8 bases between. This chain's CDR3 is CASSLNAGEQFF. CDR3 DNA sequence: TGCGCCAGCAGCTTGAACGCCGGTGAGCAGTTCTTC.

This clone has only one observation. V usage is TRBV15 and J usage is TRBJ2-5; weak D call: TRBD1 (5 bases). V lost 0 bases and J lost 1, with 18 bases in between. The CDR3 has 18 amino acids. CDR1 is LNHNV, CDR2 YYDKDF, per germline (reference sequence). In DNA, the CDR3 is TGTGCCACCAGCAGAGAGACTGCCGTAACAGGAGTCCAAGAGACCCAGTACTTC. Its protein product is CATSRETAVTGVQETQYF.

The V gene is TRBV11-2, the J gene TRBJ2-5, with 8 positions matching TRBD2. CDR1 is SGHAT and CDR2 is FQNNGV in the germline V gene. The CDR3 is 16 amino acids. Trimming at V came to 0 bases and at J to 5 bases, leaving 8 bases not matched to a gene. CDR3 protein: CASSLDRGGASETQYF. The DNA for the CDR3 is TGTGCCAGCAGCTTAGATCGGGGGGGGGCCTCGGAGACCCAGTACTTC.

The CDR3 protein is CASSIPRLAGYNEQFF. The CDR3 DNA sequence: TGTGCCAGTAGTATACCGAGACTAGCGGGGTACAATGAGCAGTTCTTC. V usage is TRBV19 and J usage is TRBJ2-1, with TRBD2 matching over 11 bases. The CDR3 runs 16 residues. Germline CDR1 is LNHDA and CDR2 is SQIVND (reference sequence). Trimming cost V 2 bases and J 4 bases; bases outside gene matches: 4.

This chain connects TRBV7-2 to TRBJ2-3, with unresolved D. V lost 5 bases, J lost 1 base, and 4 bases lay in between. There are 12 residues in the CDR3. Looked up from germline, CDR1 is SGHTA and CDR2 is FQGNSA. Here the CDR3 DNA reads TGTGCCAGCAGCGAGCGCACAGATACGCAGTATTTT. Its translation is CASSERTDTQYF.

This clone was counted once. V gene TRBV19 combines with J gene TRBJ2-7; weak D call: TRBD1 (5 bases). V dropped 1 base and J dropped 2 bases, with 9 bases sitting between them. In germline, CDR1 is LNHDA, CDR2 SQIVND (reference sequence). This CDR3 is 14 amino acids long. The CDR3 reads CASSIGWGPYEQYF. As DNA, the CDR3 is TGTGCCAGTAGTATAGGGTGGGGCCCCTACGAGCAGTACTTC.

The chain employs TRBV9 and TRBJ2-5; 12 bases align to TRBD2. The last part of the DNA fits TRBJ2-7 better; the J call may be wrong. Germline values: CDR1 SGDLS, CDR2 YYNGEE. The CDR3 has 16 residues. The CDR3 reads CASSVDSSGRGREQYF. CDR3 nucleotide sequence: TGTGCCAGCAGCGTAGATTCTAGCGGGAGGGGGCGCGAGCAGTACTTC.

The rearrangement uses TRBV19 and TRBJ2-3; 8 nucleotides line up with TRBD1. The CDR3 contains 15 residues. Germline assignment: CDR1 LNHDA and CDR2 SQIVND (reference sequence). V trimming: 6 bases; J trimming: 5 bases; junction bases outside the gene matches: 10. The CDR3 loop is CASRLQFGQGDTQYF. DNA of the CDR3: TGTGCCAGTAGGCTGCAGTTCGGACAGGGAGATACGCAGTATTTT.

The chain's CDR3 is CASSQVIGTNHNEQFF. DNA for the CDR3: TGCGCCAGCAGCCAAGTCATAGGGACTAACCACAATGAGCAGTTCTTC. This chain connects TRBV4-1 to TRBJ2-1, with 7 nucleotides matching TRBD2. The CDR3 totals 16 residues. Germline CDR1 MGHRA, CDR2 YSYEKL. The V gene end was trimmed by 1 base and the J gene end by 5 bases; junction bases not matched to a gene: 8.

The gene calls are TRBV6-6 and TRBJ2-7; 10 nucleotides agree with TRBD1. This CDR3 has 15 amino acids. The germline CDR1 and CDR2 sequences are MNHNY and SVGAGI (reference sequence). The V gene end was trimmed by 6 bases and the J gene end by 4 bases; junction bases not matched to a gene: 9. The DNA for the CDR3 is TGTGCCAGCAGCGCCGAAGACAGGGGGCAATACGAGCAGTACTTC. Protein sequence: CASSAEDRGQYEQYF.

J is TRBJ1-2 and V is TRBV29-1; no reliable D call. CDR1 is SQVTM and CDR2 is ANQGSEA in the germline V gene. Deletions cut 5 bases from V and 3 bases from J, with 7 bases between. The CDR3 consists of 11 residues. CDR3 nucleotide sequence: TGCAGCGTTAGTGCGTACTATGGCTACACCTTC. Protein: CSVSAYYGYTF.

This sequence joins TRBV29-1 and TRBJ1-5; D possibly corresponds to TRBD1 (6 bases). V was pared by 7 bases and J by 3 bases, with 16 bases between. CDR1 and CDR2 from the germline V gene are SQVTM and ANQGSEA. This CDR3 region has 14 residues. Here the CDR3 DNA reads TGCAGCGCATCTGACGACAGGATCAATCAGCCCCAGCATTTT. This codes for CSASDDRINQPQHF.

The gene calls are TRBV11-2 and TRBJ2-5; no firm D call. The DNA end lines up better with TRBJ2-7; the J call may be wrong. CDR3 size: 10 residues. Germline V gene lookup returns CDR1 SGHAT and CDR2 FQNNGV. In DNA form, the CDR3 reads TGTGCCAGCAGCTCCTACGAGCAGTACTTC. Amino acid sequence: CASSSYEQYF.

The rearrangement joins TRBV27 to TRBJ2-2, with TRBD1 as a possible D gene (6 bases). V was cut by 2 bases and J by 4 bases, with 11 bases left in between. The CDR3 runs 15 residues. Per the germline V gene, CDR1 is MNHEY and CDR2 is SMNVEV (reference sequence). The CDR3 DNA is TGTGCCAGCAGTTTAGTCAGGGGCGGCACCGGGGAGCTGTTTTTT. It yields the protein CASSLVRGGTGELFF.

This chain joins TRBV7-2 and TRBJ2-2; 7 bases match TRBD2. CDR3 length equals 15 residues. Trimming cost V 3 bases and J 1 base; bases outside gene matches: 2. Germline CDR1 is SGHTA and CDR2 is FQGNSA. In DNA, the CDR3 is TGTGCCAGCAGCTTTTGGGGGGGGAACACCGGGGAGCTGTTTTTT. Its translation is CASSFWGGNTGELFF.

The chain couples TRBV7-2 to TRBJ2-7; D is possibly TRBD2 (5 bases). Germline CDR1 is SGHTA and CDR2 is FQGNSA. CDR3 length equals 14 residues. V lost 3 bases to trimming and J lost 4 bases, with 13 bases between them. The CDR3 bases are TGTGCCAGCAGCTTCATGAGGGAAGGTTACGAGCAGTACTTC. Amino acid sequence: CASSFMREGYEQYF.

The chain couples TRBV28 to TRBJ2-1; 14 bases agree with TRBD2. Germline CDR1 and CDR2: MDHEN and SYDVKM. V was clipped by 0 bases and J by 0 bases; unmatched bases: 1. The CDR3 loop spans 18 amino acids. As DNA, the CDR3 is TGTGCCAGCAGTTTATGGGGGACTAGCGGGAGCTCCTACAATGAGCAGTTCTTC. It is translated as CASSLWGTSGSSYNEQFF.

The V gene is TRBV28, the J gene TRBJ1-4, with 7 bases matching TRBD1. This CDR3 is 14 amino acids long. Germline V gives CDR1 MDHEN, CDR2 SYDVKM. V lost 5 bases to trimming and J lost 7 bases; unmatched junction nucleotides: 7. The CDR3 loop reads CASSAAGTVEKLFF. Written as DNA, the CDR3 is TGTGCCAGCAGTGCGGCCGGGACAGTTGAAAAACTGTTTTTT.

The chain couples TRBV6-1 to TRBJ2-7; TRBD2 matches at 8 bases. Per the germline V gene, CDR1 is MNHNS and CDR2 is SASEGT. Trimming took 8 bases from V and 6 from J; bases not matched to a gene: 12. This CDR3 has 14 residues. CDR3 nucleotide sequence: TGTGCCAGCTATGCGGGAGGTACGGCGCGCGAGCAGTACTTC. Translated: CASYAGGTAREQYF.

This clone came up a few times. The J gene is TRBJ2-7, the V gene TRBV19, with 8 bases fitting TRBD1. The V gene end was trimmed by 8 bases and the J gene end by 3 bases; junction bases not matched to a gene: 9. The germline V gene has CDR1 LNHDA and CDR2 SQIVND (reference sequence). The CDR3 length is 14 residues. This CDR3 is CASAIPGQVYEQYF. CDR3 sequence (DNA): TGTGCCAGTGCTATTCCGGGACAGGTCTACGAGCAGTACTTC.

V is TRBV2 and J is TRBJ2-5; a weak D match, TRBD2 (6 bases). The better agreement between TRBJ2-7 and the DNA end casts doubt on the J call. Germline CDR1 reads SNHLY; CDR2 reads FYNNEI. This CDR3 is 13 amino acids long. CDR3 sequence: CASSGGRIHEQYF. The CDR3 nucleotides read TGTGCCAGCAGTGGGGGGAGGATCCACGAGCAGTACTTC.